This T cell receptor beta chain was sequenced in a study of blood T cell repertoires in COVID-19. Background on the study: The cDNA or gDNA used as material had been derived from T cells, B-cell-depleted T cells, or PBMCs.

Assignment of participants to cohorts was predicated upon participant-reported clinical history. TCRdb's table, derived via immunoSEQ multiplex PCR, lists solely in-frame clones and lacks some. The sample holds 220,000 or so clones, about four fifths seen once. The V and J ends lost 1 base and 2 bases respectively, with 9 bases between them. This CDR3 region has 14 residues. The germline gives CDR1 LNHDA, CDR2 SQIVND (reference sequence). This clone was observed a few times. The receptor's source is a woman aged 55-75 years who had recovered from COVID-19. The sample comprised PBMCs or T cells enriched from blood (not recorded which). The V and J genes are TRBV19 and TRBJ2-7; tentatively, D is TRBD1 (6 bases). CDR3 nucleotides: TGTGCCAGTAGTATAGCCCAGGGGACCTACGAGCAGTACTTC. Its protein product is CASSIAQGTYEQYF. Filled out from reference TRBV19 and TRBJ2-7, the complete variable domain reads DGGITQSPKYLFRKEGQNVTLSCEQNLNHDAMYWYRQDPGQGLRLIYYSQIVNDFQKGDIAEGYSVSREKKESFPLTVTSAQKNPTAFYLCASSIAQGTYEQYFGPGTRLTVT.